The rows below give T cell receptor beta chains drawn from one sample of a study of blood T cell dynamics during melanoma immunotherapy. Assay: immunoSEQ multiplex PCR; the TCRdb copy retains only in-frame clones and omits some. The table records about 4,300 clones, around 79% of them present only once. Here the sequenced sample was blood, taken from a patient treated with checkpoint blockade. The source is a human donor with melanoma. The CDR3 runs from the conserved cysteine through the conserved F or W. Fields, in order: V gene, J gene, D gene, clone size, CDR3 protein, CDR3 DNA. A D gene is named only where the DNA matches it firmly. Not every row has a clone size; where given, it reads once, few, many or a size class.

V gene: TRBV7-2; J gene: TRBJ1-1; D gene: NA; clone size: NA; CDR3 protein: CASSSGVWNAEAFF; CDR3 DNA: TGTGCCAGCAGCTCAGGGGTCTGGAACGCTGAAGCTTTCTTT
V gene: TRBV7-2; J gene: TRBJ1-2; D gene: TRBD1; clone size: NA; CDR3 protein: CASSWGDRGKRWDYGYTF; CDR3 DNA: TGTGCCAGCAGCTGGGGAGACAGGGGGAAGCGTTGGGACTATGGCTACACCTTC
V gene: TRBV29-1; J gene: TRBJ1-6; D gene: NA; clone size: NA; CDR3 protein: CSVGGGDNSPLHF; CDR3 DNA: TGCAGCGTTGGAGGAGGGGATAATTCACCCCTCCACTTT
V gene: TRBV7-2; J gene: TRBJ2-3; D gene: NA; clone size: NA; CDR3 protein: CASREETQYF; CDR3 DNA: TGTGCCAGCAGGGAGGAGACGCAGTATTTT
V gene: TRBV7-2; J gene: TRBJ1-2; D gene: NA; clone size: few; CDR3 protein: CASSRQNYGYTF; CDR3 DNA: TGTGCCAGCAGTCGACAGAACTATGGCTACACCTTC
V gene: TRBV5-8; J gene: TRBJ1-1; D gene: TRBD1; clone size: NA; CDR3 protein: CASSLVQGREAFF; CDR3 DNA: TGTGCCAGCAGCTTGGTACAGGGGCGCGAAGCTTTCTTT
V gene: TRBV4-2; J gene: TRBJ1-3; D gene: NA; clone size: NA; CDR3 protein: CASSQAGVDAGNTIYF; CDR3 DNA: TGTGCCAGCAGCCAAGCGGGGGTTGATGCCGGAAACACCATATATTTT
V gene: TRBV7-2; J gene: TRBJ2-3; D gene: TRBD2; clone size: NA; CDR3 protein: CASSFTSGGGTDTQYF; CDR3 DNA: TGTGCCAGCAGCTTTACTAGCGGGGGGGGGACAGATACGCAGTATTTT
V gene: TRBV11-2; J gene: TRBJ1-4; D gene: NA; clone size: NA; CDR3 protein: CASSSAMGGSIEKLFF; CDR3 DNA: TGTGCCAGCAGCTCTGCAATGGGGGGTTCTATTGAAAAACTGTTTTTT
V gene: TRBV10-3; J gene: TRBJ2-6; D gene: TRBD1; clone size: once; CDR3 protein: CATGQGVSGANVLTF; CDR3 DNA: TGTGCCACCGGACAGGGAGTCTCTGGGGCCAACGTCCTGACTTTC
V gene: TRBV5-4; J gene: TRBJ1-5; D gene: NA; clone size: NA; CDR3 protein: CASSLPDQPQHF; CDR3 DNA: TGTGCCAGCAGCTTACCCGACCAGCCCCAGCATTTT
V gene: TRBV5-8; J gene: TRBJ1-4; D gene: TRBD1; clone size: NA; CDR3 protein: CASSRRTGGFDGEKLFF; CDR3 DNA: TGTGCCAGCAGCCGTCGGACAGGGGGCTTCGACGGGGAAAAACTGTTTTTT
V gene: TRBV5-1; J gene: TRBJ1-4; D gene: TRBD1; clone size: NA; CDR3 protein: CASSLRTGGREKLFF; CDR3 DNA: TGCGCCAGCAGCCTACGGACAGGGGGCAGGGAAAAACTGTTTTTT
V gene: TRBV5-1; J gene: TRBJ1-3; D gene: NA; clone size: once; CDR3 protein: CASSSRNTIYF; CDR3 DNA: TGCGCCAGCAGCTCCCGAAACACCATATATTTT
V gene: TRBV7-2; J gene: TRBJ1-6; D gene: NA; clone size: once; CDR3 protein: CASSAQGLGGNSPLHF; CDR3 DNA: TGTGCCAGCAGCGCACAGGGTTTGGGAGGTAATTCACCCCTCCACTTT
V gene: TRBV5-1; J gene: TRBJ1-2; D gene: NA; clone size: NA; CDR3 protein: CASSLDGRGGYTF; CDR3 DNA: TGCGCCAGCAGCTTGGATGGCAGGGGTGGCTACACCTTC
V gene: TRBV5-4; J gene: TRBJ1-3; D gene: NA; clone size: few; CDR3 protein: CASSPRTGNTIYF; CDR3 DNA: TGTGCCAGCAGCCCCCGGACGGGAAACACCATATATTTT